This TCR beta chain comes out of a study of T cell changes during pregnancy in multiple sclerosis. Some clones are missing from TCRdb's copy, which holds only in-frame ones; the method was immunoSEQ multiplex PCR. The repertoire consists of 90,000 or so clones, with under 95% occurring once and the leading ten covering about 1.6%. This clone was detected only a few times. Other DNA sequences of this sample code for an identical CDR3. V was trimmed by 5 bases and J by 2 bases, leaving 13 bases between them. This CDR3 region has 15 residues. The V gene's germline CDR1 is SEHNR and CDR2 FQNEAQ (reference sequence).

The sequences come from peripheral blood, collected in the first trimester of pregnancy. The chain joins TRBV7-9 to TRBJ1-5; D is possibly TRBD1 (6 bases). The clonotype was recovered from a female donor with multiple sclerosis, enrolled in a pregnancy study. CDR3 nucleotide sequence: TGTGCCAGCAGCCCACAGGGAGCGGGCAATCAGCCCCAGCATTTT. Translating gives CASSPQGAGNQPQHF.